This TCR beta chain was captured in a study of beta chain features in type 1 diabetes. Overall study results and limits: In cDNA sequencing, cells with high TCR expression could be over-represented. Still unanswered here is whether HLA type influences TCRB rearrangement. Shortening that was moderate but significant affected the TCRB CDR3s of Type 1 diabetes patients in all four CD4+ subsets.

CD45RO/CCR7/CD25/CD127/CD95/CD27 separated CD4+ naive, central memory, regulatory and stem cell-like memory cells by sorting. Reverse transcription of all isolated RNA meant that expressed TCRB transcripts were sequenced. Produced via immunoSEQ multiplex PCR; TCRdb's table is partial and in-frame only. The sample carries roughly 150,000 clones, 8% to 9.5% recorded once. This clone was counted only a few times. The antigen remains undetermined. CDR1 and CDR2 from the germline V gene are ENHRY and SYGVKD. V lost 6 bases and J lost 6; bases outside the gene matches: 9. CDR3 length: 14 amino acids. The TCR was taken from a woman aged 18-35 years with type 1 diabetes. The chain combines TRBV10-3 with TRBJ2-7, with TRBD1 matching over 9 bases. Input material: central memory CD4+ T cells from blood. CDR3 in amino acids: CAIRPGTGLSEQYF. CDR3 sequence (DNA): TGTGCCATCAGGCCCGGGACAGGGTTGAGCGAGCAGTACTTC.